The clone carrying this TCR beta chain was detected ten times or more. The target antigen is unknown. The data stem from a study of CD8 T cells in ankylosing spondylitis. Germline V gives CDR1 SGHDT, CDR2 YYEEEE. V was cut by 5 bases and J by 5 bases, with 7 bases left in between. CDR3 size: 11 residues. For TCR beta, libraries came from quantitative 5'-RACE with molecular barcodes. In TCRdb, the 5' RACE reads were re-called with MiXCR into one record per CDR3 protein. The table lists about 360,000 distinct CDR3 sequences, 20% of them singletons. The study, taken as a whole, reports: Before this, some motif variants had been reported in reactive arthritis synovial fluid and blood. In ankylosing spondylitis patients, matched synovial fluid reportedly showed significant enrichment of disease-linked clones.

V and J are TRBV5-6 and TRBJ2-5, with unresolved D. The receptor comes from a male donor with ankylosing spondylitis or in good health (not recorded which). The sample was blood, either unsorted or a sorted T cell fraction (not recorded which). CDR3 loop: CASSHRETQYF. CDR3 DNA: TGTGCCAGCAGTCACCGGGAGACCCAGTACTTC.